The source of this T cell receptor beta chain is a study of CD8+ T cells in alopecia areata. Study as a whole: Patients in the treated group were given tofacitinib by mouth, 5 to 10 mg twice a day. Severity in treated patients was scored by percentage of scalp area affected. The study's findings and limits: Lesional scalp exceeded normal scalp in clonality, especially in alopecia totalis/universalis.

On this clone: Its antigen is currently unknown.

The treatment was: oral pan-JAK inhibitor, 5-10 mg twice daily. Cell sorting was applied to PBMCs, and CD4+ and CD8+ T cells were collected. The sequencing template was cDNA reverse transcribed from extracted RNA. Using immunoSEQ multiplex PCR, the repertoire was profiled, and TCRdb retains in-frame clones only, with some absent. The sample comprises 150,000 to 200,000 clones, approximately 57% of which are singletons, and approximately 1% rests with the top ten. The sample here was CD4+ T cells sorted from blood, taken at week 24, from a patient treated with tofacitinib. This clonotype originated in a human donor with alopecia areata.

CDR3 sequence (DNA): TGCAGCGTCTCAGGGGCTTGGAACGGGGAGCTGTTTTTT. It is translated as CSVSGAWNGELFF. The chain uses TRBV29-1 and TRBJ2-2; weak D call: TRBD1 (6 bases). CDR1 SQVTM and CDR2 ANQGSEA come from the germline V gene. The CDR3 is 13 residues long. V gave up 6 bases and J gave up 7 bases, with 15 bases separating them.